This TCR beta chain was recorded in a study of response to subunit inactivated influenza vaccine. Overall study results and limits: It was the authors' suggestion that each seasonal influenza vaccination recruits few new T cells.

TCRdb processed the RT-PCR reads anew with MiXCR; each CDR3 protein has one entry. Among hundreds of thousands of distinct CDR3 sequences listed, roughly 25% were seen once. The germline CDR1 and CDR2 sequences are MDHEN and SYDVKM. The CDR3 totals 13 residues. The V gene lost 8 bases and the J gene lost 6 bases, with 16 bases spanning the gap. This clonotype has a handful of counts. Its target is not known. The specimen was CD4+ T cells sorted from PBMCs, collected approximately 5 days after vaccination. This sequence originates from a man in his fifties who received an inactivated influenza vaccine. V gene TRBV28 combines with J gene TRBJ1-2, with a weak D call TRBD1 (6 bases). The CDR3 coding sequence is TGTGCCAGCTACCCTCAGGGGCGTGATGGCTACACCTTC. Translated: CASYPQGRDGYTF.